The present T cell receptor (beta chain) was sequenced within a study of T cells in Graves' hyperthyroidism and ophthalmopathy. Ophthalmopathy patients showed a Clinical Activity Score of at least 3, NOSPECS grade of at least 4 and duration under 3 months. PBMCs were sourced from more than 9 ml fresh peripheral blood. Researchers amplified the TCR beta CDR3 regions from RNA transcripts. The primer set for the first-round RT-PCR of the TCR CDR3 was HTBI. MiXCR was run by TCRdb on the multiplex PCR reads, yielding one entry per CDR3 protein. Seen here are some 490,000 distinct CDR3 sequences, 20% to 25% observed once, and the top ten hold around 50%. Sequenced material: blood. This TCR was recovered from a woman in her 70s with Graves' ophthalmopathy.

The CDR3 DNA is TGTGCCAGCAGCTTCGGGGACAGGGTGGTTGATACGCAGTATTTT. Translating gives CASSFGDRVVDTQYF. V is TRBV5-5 and J is TRBJ2-3; TRBD1 aligns across 9 bases. The germline gives CDR1 SGHKS, CDR2 YYEKEE (reference sequence). V dropped 2 bases and J dropped 6; count of bases not matched to a gene: 7. This CDR3 contains 15 residues. Looking up the rest from reference TRBV5-5 and TRBJ2-3 gives the full variable domain: DAGVTQSPTHLIKTRGQQVTLRCSPISGHKSVSWYQQVLGQGPQFIFQYYEKEERGRGNFPDRFSARQFPNYSSELNVNALLLGDSALYLCASSFGDRVVDTQYFGPGTRLTVL.